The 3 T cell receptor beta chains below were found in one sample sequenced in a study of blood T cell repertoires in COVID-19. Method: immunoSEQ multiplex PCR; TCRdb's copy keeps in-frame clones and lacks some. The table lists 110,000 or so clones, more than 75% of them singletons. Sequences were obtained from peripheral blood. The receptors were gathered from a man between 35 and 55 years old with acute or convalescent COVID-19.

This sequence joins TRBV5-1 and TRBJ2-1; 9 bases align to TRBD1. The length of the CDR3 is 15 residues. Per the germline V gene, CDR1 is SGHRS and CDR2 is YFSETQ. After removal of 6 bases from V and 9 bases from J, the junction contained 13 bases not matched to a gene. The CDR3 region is CASNPAGTGRSEQFF. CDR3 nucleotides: TGCGCCAGCAACCCGGCCGGGACAGGGAGGTCTGAGCAGTTCTTC.

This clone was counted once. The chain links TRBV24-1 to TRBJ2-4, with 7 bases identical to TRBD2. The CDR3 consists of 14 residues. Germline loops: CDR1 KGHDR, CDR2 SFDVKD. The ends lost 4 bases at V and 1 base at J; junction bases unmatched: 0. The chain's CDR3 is CATSEGGAKNIQYF. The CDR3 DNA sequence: TGTGCCACCAGTGAGGGGGGGGCCAAAAACATTCAGTACTTC.

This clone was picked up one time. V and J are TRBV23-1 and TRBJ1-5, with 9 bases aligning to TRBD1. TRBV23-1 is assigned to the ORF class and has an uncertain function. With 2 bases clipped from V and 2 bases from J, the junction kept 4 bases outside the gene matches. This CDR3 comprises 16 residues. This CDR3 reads CASSQAGQGCNQPQHF. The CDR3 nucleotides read TGCGCCAGCAGTCAAGCGGGACAGGGATGCAATCAGCCCCAGCATTTT.